These T cell receptor beta chains were read from a single sample in a study of control samples from healthy donors and cancer patients. This table comes from immunoSEQ multiplex PCR, and its TCRdb copy is limited to in-frame clones, with some not included. The sample lists some 20,000 clones; approximately 80% were seen once. The sequenced sample consisted of PBMCs. The source is a man aged 80 or over with head and neck cancer. The CDR3 runs from the conserved cysteine through the conserved F or W. D genes are given only for firm matches. Clone size is not always given. Where it is, it says once, few, many or a class for expanded clones.

TRBJ1-2,few,TRBV5-4,NA,TGTGCCAGCAGCTTGGTTGCCAGAACAAACTATGGCTACACCTTC,CASSLVARTNYGYTF
TRBJ1-5,few,TRBV19,NA,TGTGCCAGTAGGGATCAGGGGAGAAGCAATCAGCCCCAGCATTTT,CASRDQGRSNQPQHF
TRBJ2-1,NA,TRBV5-4,TRBD1,TGTGCCAGCAGCTCGGGTTGGGACAGGGGTCTCAATGAGCAGTTCTTC,CASSSGWDRGLNEQFF
TRBJ1-1,NA,TRBV7-9,NA,TGTGCCAGCAGCTTAGCGGGGGGGAACACTGAAGCTTTCTTT,CASSLAGGNTEAFF
TRBJ2-7,NA,TRBV5-1,TRBD1,TGCGCCAGCAGCTCGGACAGGGCATCCTACGAGCAGTACTTC,CASSSDRASYEQYF
TRBJ1-5,NA,TRBV11-2,NA,TGTGCCAGCAGCACGTCGCTCAATCAGCCCCAGCATTTT,CASSTSLNQPQHF
TRBJ1-3,NA,TRBV19,NA,TGTGCCAGTAGTATGGGTTACGCTACTTTCTCTGGAAACACCATATATTTT,CASSMGYATFSGNTIYF
TRBJ2-1,NA,TRBV14,TRBD1,TGTGCCAGCAGCCGACAGGGGTCCTACAATGAGCAGTTCTTC,CASSRQGSYNEQFF
TRBJ1-4,NA,TRBV5-8,NA,TGTGCCAGCAGCTCCCCCGGGGGGTTTGGTGAAAAACTGTTTTTT,CASSSPGGFGEKLFF
TRBJ2-1,NA,TRBV11-2,NA,TGTGCCAGCAGCTTAATCCAGGGACTCTCCTACAATGAGCAGTTCTTC,CASSLIQGLSYNEQFF
TRBJ1-2,NA,TRBV9,NA,TGTGCCAGCAGCGCAGCCCGCGGAGGGTTCCTTGACTATGGCTACACCTTC,CASSAARGGFLDYGYTF
TRBJ1-2,NA,TRBV10-3,TRBD1,TGTGCCATCAGGGTGACAGGGGATGGCTACACCTTC,CAIRVTGDGYTF
TRBJ2-7,NA,TRBV29-1,NA,TGCAGCGTTCTCCCTTCTGGACTTAACTACGAGCAGTACTTC,CSVLPSGLNYEQYF
TRBJ1-1,NA,TRBV3-1/TRBV3-2,NA,TGTGCCAGCAGCCAACAGGCCAGCAGAGGCACTGAAGCTTTCTTT,CASSQQASRGTEAFF
TRBJ2-5,NA,TRBV24-1,TRBD1,TGTGCCACCAGTGCCTGGGGGACAGGGGGCTTCCAAGAGACCCAGTACTTC,CATSAWGTGGFQETQYF
TRBJ2-5,NA,TRBV6-1,NA,TGTGCCAGCAGTGAAAGCGCGAGGGGTGGAGAGACCCAGTACTTC,CASSESARGGETQYF
TRBJ1-4,NA,TRBV9,NA,TGTGCCAGCAGCGTAGGGGTCGCGGATGAAAAACTGTTTTTT,CASSVGVADEKLFF
TRBJ1-1,NA,TRBV12-3/TRBV12-4,NA,TGTGCCAGCAGTTTTGGGTATAGGACTGAAGCTTTCTTT,CASSFGYRTEAFF
TRBJ1-1,NA,TRBV7-2,NA,TGTGCCAGCAGCTTAGCGGCCGGGGGGAGGGACACTGAAGCTTTCTTT,CASSLAAGGRDTEAFF
TRBJ2-3,NA,TRBV6-6,TRBD2,TGTGCCAGCCCCCCGGGCCTAGCGGGTAGTACAGATACGCAGTATTTT,CASPPGLAGSTDTQYF
TRBJ2-3,NA,TRBV11-2,TRBD2,TGTGCCAGCAGCTTAGATCTGGGACTAGCTGGGTCAGATACGCAGTATTTT,CASSLDLGLAGSDTQYF
TRBJ2-7,NA,TRBV5-6,NA,TGTGCCAGCAGCTTGGGTGGCTACGAGCAGTACTTC,CASSLGGYEQYF
TRBJ2-1,NA,TRBV12-5,TRBD2,TGTGCTAGTGGTTTGGTATTGGACGGGAGGGCCCACTACAATGAGCAGTTCTTC,CASGLVLDGRAHYNEQFF
TRBJ2-2,NA,TRBV2,TRBD1,TGTGCCAGCAGCCGGACAGGGTTTGACACCGGGGAGCTGTTTTTT,CASSRTGFDTGELFF
TRBJ1-5,once,TRBV7-9,TRBD1,TGTGCCAGCAGCTTGACAGGGCGTAATCAGCCCCAGCATTTT,CASSLTGRNQPQHF
TRBJ2-1,few,TRBV20-1,TRBD2,TGCAGTGCTAGTTCTAGCGGGATGGGGGCCTACAATGAGCAGTTCTTC,CSASSSGMGAYNEQFF
TRBJ1-1,NA,TRBV19,TRBD1,TGTGCCAGTAGAGGGGACAGGAACATGAACACTGAAGCTTTCTTT,CASRGDRNMNTEAFF
TRBJ1-6,NA,TRBV4-1,TRBD1,TGCGCCAGCAGCCAGAAGGTGGGACAGGGGCTAAATTCACCCCTCCACTTT,CASSQKVGQGLNSPLHF
TRBJ2-3,once,TRBV19,NA,TGTGCCAGTAGTATCGGTGGAGTAGATACGCAGTATTTT,CASSIGGVDTQYF
TRBJ1-2,NA,TRBV2,TRBD1,TGTGCCAGCCTCCCCGACGGGACAGGGTTTGGGGGCTACACCTTC,CASLPDGTGFGGYTF
TRBJ2-7,NA,TRBV27,NA,TGTGCCAGCAGTTCAACTGTATCCTACGAGCAGTACTTC,CASSSTVSYEQYF
TRBJ2-7,NA,TRBV13,NA,TGTGCCAGCAGGAAGGATCCTTACGAGCAGTACTTC,CASRKDPYEQYF
TRBJ1-4,NA,TRBV10-3,TRBD1,TGTGCCAGCCAACAGGGGGTACGGGAAAAACTGTTTTTT,CASQQGVREKLFF
TRBJ2-1,NA,TRBV5-1,NA,TGCGCCAGCAGCTTGGGGGCCGGTACAGTCGGTGAGCAGTTCTTC,CASSLGAGTVGEQFF
TRBJ1-1,NA,TRBV5-6,TRBD1,TGTGCCAGCAGCATCATGACAGGGGCTATGAACACTGAAGCTTTCTTT,CASSIMTGAMNTEAFF
TRBJ2-7,few,TRBV30,NA,TGTGCCTGGAGTGTACTAGACAAGATCTACGAGCAGTACTTC,CAWSVLDKIYEQYF
TRBJ2-6,NA,TRBV30,NA,TGTGCCTGGAGTGGGTCAGGGCTTAGCTCTGGGGCCAACGTCCTGACTTTC,CAWSGSGLSSGANVLTF
TRBJ2-5,NA,TRBV12-3/TRBV12-4,NA,TGTGCCAGCAGCAAGACAGGGAGGGAGACCCAGTACTTC,CASSKTGRETQYF
TRBJ2-3,NA,TRBV5-1,NA,TGCGCCAGCAGCTTGGATCCGGGATACACAGATACGCAGTATTTT,CASSLDPGYTDTQYF
TRBJ2-1,NA,TRBV7-9,TRBD2,TGTGCCAGCAGCTACAGCGGGGGGCGGTACAATGAGCAGTTCTTC,CASSYSGGRYNEQFF
TRBJ2-6,NA,TRBV10-2,NA,TGCGCCAGCAGTCCCACTCGATCTGGGGCCAACGTCCTGACTTTC,CASSPTRSGANVLTF
TRBJ2-1,NA,TRBV6-5,TRBD1,TGTGCCAGCACCGCCGGGACAGGGGGCATCGAGCAGTTCTTC,CASTAGTGGIEQFF
TRBJ1-1,few,TRBV20-1,NA,TGCAGTGCTAGTAGGCAAGCTTTCTTT,CSASRQAFF
TRBJ2-1,NA,TRBV2,NA,TGTGCCAGCAGTGTCCGGACTGCTAGCTCCTACAATGAGCAGTTCTTC,CASSVRTASSYNEQFF
TRBJ2-1,once,TRBV25-1,TRBD2,TGTGCCAGCAGTGTCAGTCCTAGCGGGAGCTACAATGAGCAGTTCTTC,CASSVSPSGSYNEQFF
TRBJ2-1,NA,TRBV24-1,TRBD1,TGTGCCACCAGTGATTATGGGCAGGGGGTTAACAATGAGCAGTTCTTC,CATSDYGQGVNNEQFF
TRBJ2-5,NA,TRBV7-7,TRBD2,TGTGCCAGCAGCTTGCCGGGAGGGCCGGGGGAGACCCAGTACTTC,CASSLPGGPGETQYF
TRBJ2-1,once,TRBV27,NA,TGTGCCAGCAGTTTTTTCGGCGGCCCCGGGTACAATGAGCAGTTCTTC,CASSFFGGPGYNEQFF
TRBJ1-1,NA,TRBV6-5,NA,TGTGCCAGCAGTTACTCGTATATCGGGGGCCCGCCTGAAGCTTTCTTT,CASSYSYIGGPPEAFF
TRBJ2-3,NA,TRBV7-2,TRBD2,TGTGCCAGCAGCCTCGGGACTAGCGGGACAGATACGCAGTATTTT,CASSLGTSGTDTQYF
TRBJ1-4,NA,TRBV3-1/TRBV3-2,NA,TGTGCCAGCAGTTCTCCCCGGGAATGGGGGGAAAAACTGTTTTTT,CASSSPREWGEKLFF
TRBJ1-2,NA,TRBV29-1,NA,TGCAGCGTTGATTGGGATTGGAGCTATGGCTACACCTTC,CSVDWDWSYGYTF
TRBJ1-6,NA,TRBV19,NA,TGTGCCAGTAGTAGGGGGTGGAATTCACCCCTCCACTTT,CASSRGWNSPLHF
TRBJ2-2,NA,TRBV11-3,TRBD2,TGTGCCAGCAGCGGACTAGTGAACACCGGGGAGCTGTTTTTT,CASSGLVNTGELFF
TRBJ2-3,NA,TRBV7-9,TRBD2,TGTGCCAGCAGCTTAGGACTAGCGGGGGGGCCAGATCCGCAGTATTTT,CASSLGLAGGPDPQYF
TRBJ2-1,NA,TRBV30,NA,TGTGCCTGGAGTGTATACAGCTACAATGAGCAGTTCTTC,CAWSVYSYNEQFF
TRBJ2-7,NA,TRBV7-9,TRBD2,TGTGCCAGCAGCTTGGACGGGGGGGACGAGCAGTACTTC,CASSLDGGDEQYF